Listed here is a single TCR beta chain. TCRdb re-analysed the 5' RACE reads in MiXCR, keeping a single row per CDR3 protein. The sample consists of around 11,000 distinct CDR3 sequences, 24% of them appearing once. The data are from a study of spatial heterogeneity in lung cancer. As to time point: sample taken at primary tumor resection. Whole RNA came from tumor, nontumor lung or frozen PBMC and was sequenced without being sorted. CDR3 length equals 15 residues. V was cut by 5 bases and J by 3 bases, with 13 bases left in between. The chain joins TRBV12-3 or TRBV12-4 to TRBJ2-2, with a tentative D call TRBD2 (5 bases). Material: PBMCs, obtained at surgery. This clonotype was sampled from a female donor with early-stage non-small cell lung cancer. The CDR3 coding sequence is TGTGCCAGCAGTCGGGCTCGGGGATACACCGGGGAGCTGTTTTTT. It specifies CASSRARGYTGELFF.